This T cell receptor beta chain was sequenced during a study of OX40 agonist ivuxolimab in advanced cancers. The overall study: In this trial design, patients received ivuxolimab intravenously at 0.01 to 10 mg/kg every 2 weeks. Cancers in dose escalation were hepatocellular, melanoma, renal cell and head and neck.

Germline CDR1 and CDR2: SNHLY and FYNNEI. V gave up 5 bases and J gave up 5 bases, with 12 bases separating them. This CDR3 has 13 residues. This clone was seen a few times. Some clones are missing from TCRdb's copy, which holds only in-frame ones; the method was immunoSEQ multiplex PCR. The repertoire includes about 94,000 clones, roughly 90% of them detected once, and 0.25% to 0.35% sits in the top ten. This TCR came from an adult with an advanced solid tumor such as melanoma, head and neck, liver or kidney cancer. The material sequenced was CD4+ or CD8+ T cells sorted from blood, taken in a trial of the OX40 agonist ivuxolimab. The chain uses TRBV2 and TRBJ2-5, with TRBD1 as a possible D gene (6 bases). In nucleotides, the CDR3 is TGTGCCAGCAGTAAGACAGGCGCGGAGACCCAGTACTTC. Protein: CASSKTGAETQYF. Filled out from reference TRBV2 and TRBJ2-5, the complete variable domain reads EPEVTQTPSHQVTQMGQEVILRCVPISNHLYFYWYRQILGQKVEFLVSFYNNEISEKSEIFDDQFSVERPDGSNFTLKIRSTKLEDSAMYFCASSKTGAETQYFGPGTRLLVL.